Following are 10 T cell receptor beta chains from one sample sequenced in a study of blood T cells in healthy people across ages. The use of a sample-barcoded 5' primer and a J-beta primer mix characterized a second PCR of roughly 6 to 11 cycles. MiXCR was run by TCRdb on the 5' RACE reads, yielding one entry per CDR3 protein. The sample has roughly 1.4 million distinct CDR3 sequences, roughly 60% seen once. The sequencing input was blood. These receptor sequences come from a man aged 18 to 30 in good health.

This chain links TRBV6-2 or TRBV6-3 with TRBJ2-6; D may be TRBD2 (5 bases). The CDR3 contains 16 residues. Germline CDR1 is MNHEY and CDR2 is SVGEGT. The V end lost 6 bases, the J end lost 0 bases, and 12 bases lay between the germline ends. The CDR3 here is CASSTGRDSGANVLTF. The CDR3 nucleotides are TGTGCCAGCAGCACCGGACGGGACTCTGGGGCCAACGTCCTGACTTTC.

This clonotype came up a few times. V usage is TRBV20-1 and J usage is TRBJ2-5, with unresolved D. The V end lost 3 bases, the J end lost 7 bases, and 21 bases lay between the germline ends. Germline V gives CDR1 DFQATT, CDR2 SNEGSKA (reference sequence). The CDR3 totals 15 residues. CDR3 sequence (DNA): TGCAGTGCTAGGGCTATTCGACTCTCATTATGGACCCAGTACTTC. Its protein product is CSARAIRLSLWTQYF.

The chain uses TRBV5-1 and TRBJ2-7; D not certain. V lost 0 bases to trimming and J lost 2 bases, with 12 bases between them. The CDR3 has 15 residues. Germline V gives CDR1 SGHRS, CDR2 YFSETQ. The DNA for the CDR3 is TGCGCCAGCAGCTTGGTGGGCTTGCCTACCTACGAGCAGTACTTC. It yields the protein CASSLVGLPTYEQYF.

This clonotype has a handful of counts. The J gene is TRBJ1-4, the V gene TRBV6-6; no firm D call. The CDR3 is 14 amino acids. V gave up 6 bases and J gave up 5 bases, with 13 bases separating them. In germline, CDR1 is MNHNY, CDR2 SVGAGI (reference sequence). CDR3 in amino acids: CASRRDSINEKLFF. The CDR3 nucleotides read TGTGCCAGCAGGAGAGACTCAATAAATGAAAAACTGTTTTTT.

V is TRBV27 and J is TRBJ2-2, with TRBD2 as a possible D gene (5 bases). V lost 2 bases, J lost 5 bases, and 9 bases lay in between. The CDR3 runs to 14 residues. Germline-derived CDR1 and CDR2 are MNHEY and SMNVEV (reference sequence). The CDR3 region has the DNA TGTGCCAGCAGTTTAGGATGGAGGACCGGGGAGCTGTTTTTT. As protein: CASSLGWRTGELFF.

The chain recombines TRBV9 with TRBJ2-2; 7 positions agree with TRBD2. With 0 bases clipped from V and 0 bases from J, the junction kept 11 bases outside the gene matches. CDR1 SGDLS and CDR2 YYNGEE come from the germline V gene. CDR3 length: 19 residues. CDR3 loop: CASSVGRGGPPANTGELFF. The DNA for the CDR3 is TGTGCCAGCAGCGTAGGACGGGGAGGGCCACCAGCGAACACCGGGGAGCTGTTTTTT.

The chain joins TRBV3-1 to TRBJ2-7; TRBD1 is a possible D gene (5 bases). V was shortened by 5 bases and J by 0 bases, with 14 bases between the two germline ends. Germline V gene data show CDR1 as LGHDT and CDR2 as YNNKEL (reference sequence). The CDR3 sequence is 15 residues long. The CDR3 bases are TGTGCCAGCAGCTCCGACAGCCACCCCTCCTACGAGCAGTACTTC. It specifies CASSSDSHPSYEQYF.

The chain uses TRBV20-1 and TRBJ1-2, with D unresolved. The V end lost 0 bases, the J end lost 8 bases, and 16 bases lay between the germline ends. Germline CDR1 and CDR2: DFQATT and SNEGSKA (reference sequence). This CDR3 is built from 14 residues. Here the CDR3 DNA reads TGCAGTGCTAGAGATAAGGCAGAGGAGTGGGGCTACACCTTC. Encoded protein: CSARDKAEEWGYTF.

This rearrangement joins TRBV5-1 to TRBJ2-7; D ambiguous. There are 15 residues in the CDR3. Trimming cost V 0 bases and J 1 base, with 11 bases left between them. Germline CDR1 is SGHRS and CDR2 is YFSETQ. This chain's CDR3 is CASSLGAGRSYEQYF. The CDR3 bases are TGCGCCAGCAGCTTGGGTGCCGGACGGTCCTACGAGCAGTACTTC.

The J gene is TRBJ2-3, the V gene TRBV24-1, with unresolved D. From germline, CDR1 is KGHDR and CDR2 SFDVKD. This CDR3 has 11 amino acids. V was trimmed by 6 bases and J by 6 bases, leaving 6 bases between them. The CDR3 DNA reads as TGTGCCACCAGTCATGGGGATACGCAGTATTTT. It yields the protein CATSHGDTQYF.